What follows describes a single TCR beta chain. This sample was taken from a study of response to subunit inactivated influenza vaccine. V lost 7 bases to trimming and J lost 5 bases, with 17 bases between them. The CDR3 consists of 14 residues. Germline V CDR1 and CDR2: MDHEN, SYDVKM. Via MiXCR, TCRdb re-called the RT-PCR reads, giving one row per CDR3 protein. The data hold about 540,000 distinct CDR3 sequences, with approximately 24% observed a single time. The sample also formed part of further work on T cells expressing NK-cell markers. That paper adds: The TCR beta cDNA came from 5'RACE template switching with UMIs. CD3+CD56+NKG2C+, CD3+CD56+NKG2C- and CD3+CD56-NKG2C+ T cells, once sorted, supplied the TCR beta repertoires. Seven donors tested HCMV-seropositive and one tested seronegative among the eight sequenced. About 6 donors had dominant NKG2C+ clonotypes that comprised about 1.0-7.0% of their CD8+ T cells. The CD3+CD56-NKG2C+ fraction of a few donors was also led by these clonotypes.

The genes are TRBV28 and TRBJ2-5; D gene unclear. The source was CD4+ T cells sorted from PBMCs, collected 11 to 12 days after vaccination. This clonotype originated in a man aged 50-60 years who received an inactivated influenza vaccine. The CDR3 loop reads CASKQSDSRETQYF. Written as DNA, the CDR3 is TGTGCCAGCAAACAAAGCGATTCCCGCGAGACCCAGTACTTC. Full variable domain (remainder filled in from reference TRBV28 and TRBJ2-5): DVKVTQSSRYLVKRTGEKVFLECVQDMDHENMFWYRQDPGLGLRLIYFSYDVKMKEKGDIPEGYSVSREKKERFSLILESASTNQTSMYLCASKQSDSRETQYFGPGTRLLVL.